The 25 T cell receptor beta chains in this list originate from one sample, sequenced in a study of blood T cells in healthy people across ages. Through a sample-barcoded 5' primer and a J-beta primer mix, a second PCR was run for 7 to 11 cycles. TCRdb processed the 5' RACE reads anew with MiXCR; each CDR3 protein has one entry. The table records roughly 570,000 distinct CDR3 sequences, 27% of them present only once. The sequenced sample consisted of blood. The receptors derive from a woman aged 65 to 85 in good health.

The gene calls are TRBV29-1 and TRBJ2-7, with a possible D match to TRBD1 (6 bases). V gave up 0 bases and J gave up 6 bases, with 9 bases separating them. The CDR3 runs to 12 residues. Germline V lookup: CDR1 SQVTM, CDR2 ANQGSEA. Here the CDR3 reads CSVEEDSTEQYF. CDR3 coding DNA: TGCAGCGTTGAAGAGGACAGTACCGAGCAGTACTTC.

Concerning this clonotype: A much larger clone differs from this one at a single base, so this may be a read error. This CDR3 is CSVRTGVQTQYF. The DNA for the CDR3 is TGCAGCGTACGGACAGGGGTGCAGACCCAGTACTTC. V usage is TRBV29-1 and J usage is TRBJ2-5; 9 positions agree with TRBD1. This CDR3 is built from 12 residues. Unmatched junction bases numbered 5, after V lost 6 bases and J lost 6 bases. Germline CDR1 is SQVTM and CDR2 is ANQGSEA.

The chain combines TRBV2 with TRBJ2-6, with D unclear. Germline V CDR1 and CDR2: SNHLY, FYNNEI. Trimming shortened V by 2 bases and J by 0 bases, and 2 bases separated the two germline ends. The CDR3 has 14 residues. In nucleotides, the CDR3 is TGTGCCAGCAGTGAAACCTCTGGGGCCAACGTCCTGACTTTC. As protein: CASSETSGANVLTF.

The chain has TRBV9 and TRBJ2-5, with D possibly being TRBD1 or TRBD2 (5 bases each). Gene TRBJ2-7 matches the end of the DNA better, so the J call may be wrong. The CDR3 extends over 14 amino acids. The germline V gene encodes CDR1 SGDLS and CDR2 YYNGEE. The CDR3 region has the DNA TGTGCCAGCAGCCCTGCGAGGGGCCCCTCCGAGCAGTACTTC. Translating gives CASSPARGPSEQYF.

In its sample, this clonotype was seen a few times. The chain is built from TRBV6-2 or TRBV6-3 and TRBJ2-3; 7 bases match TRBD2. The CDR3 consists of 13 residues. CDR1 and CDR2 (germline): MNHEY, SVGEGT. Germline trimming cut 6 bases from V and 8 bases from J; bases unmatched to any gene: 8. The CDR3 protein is CASRGTTVATQYF. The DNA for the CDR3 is TGTGCCAGCAGAGGGACTACGGTGGCTACGCAGTATTTT.

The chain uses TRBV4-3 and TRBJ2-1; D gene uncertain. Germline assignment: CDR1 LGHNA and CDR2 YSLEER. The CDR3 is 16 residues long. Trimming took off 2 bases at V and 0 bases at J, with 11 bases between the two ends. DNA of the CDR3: TGCGCCAGCAGCCAAATCTATACGGACTCCTACAATGAGCAGTTCTTC. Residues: CASSQIYTDSYNEQFF.

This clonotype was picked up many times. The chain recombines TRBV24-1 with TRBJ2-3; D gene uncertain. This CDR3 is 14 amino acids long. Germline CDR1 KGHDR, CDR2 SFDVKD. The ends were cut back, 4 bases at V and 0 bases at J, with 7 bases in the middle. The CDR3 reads CATSEPGSTDTQYF. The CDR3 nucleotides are TGTGCCACCAGTGAACCTGGGAGCACAGATACGCAGTATTTT.

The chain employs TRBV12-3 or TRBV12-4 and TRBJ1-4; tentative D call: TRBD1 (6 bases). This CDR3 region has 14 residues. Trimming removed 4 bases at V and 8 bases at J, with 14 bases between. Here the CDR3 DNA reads TGTGCCAGCAGTTCGACGGGACACGGAGAAAAACTGTTTTTT. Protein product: CASSSTGHGEKLFF.

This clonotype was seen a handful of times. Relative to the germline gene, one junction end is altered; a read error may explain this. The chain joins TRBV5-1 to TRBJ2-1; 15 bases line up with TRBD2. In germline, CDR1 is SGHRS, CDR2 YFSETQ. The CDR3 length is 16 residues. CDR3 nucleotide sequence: TGCGCCAGCAGCTGGGGACTAGCGGGGGGCCCCAATGAACAGTTCTTC. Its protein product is CASSWGLAGGPNEQFF.

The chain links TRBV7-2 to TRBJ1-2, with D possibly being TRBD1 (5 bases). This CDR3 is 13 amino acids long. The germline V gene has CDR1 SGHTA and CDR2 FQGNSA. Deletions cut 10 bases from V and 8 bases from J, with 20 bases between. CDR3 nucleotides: TGTGCCATCCCACGGGGACTAGTAGCAGGCTACACCTTC. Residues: CAIPRGLVAGYTF. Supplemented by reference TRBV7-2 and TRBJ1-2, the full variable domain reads GAGVSQSPSNKVTEKGKDVELRCDPISGHTALYWYRQSLGQGLEFLIYFQGNSAPDKSGLPSDRFSAERTGGSVSTLTIQRTQQEDSAVYLCAIPRGLVAGYTFGSGTRLTVV.

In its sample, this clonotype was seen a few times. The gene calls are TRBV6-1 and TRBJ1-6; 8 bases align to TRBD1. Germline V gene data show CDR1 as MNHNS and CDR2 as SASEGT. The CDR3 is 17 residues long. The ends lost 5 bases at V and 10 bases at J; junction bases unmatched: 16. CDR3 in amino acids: CASSQLPGGTVGSPLHF. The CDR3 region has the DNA TGTGCCAGCAGTCAACTCCCAGGGGGCACAGTTGGGTCACCCCTCCACTTT.

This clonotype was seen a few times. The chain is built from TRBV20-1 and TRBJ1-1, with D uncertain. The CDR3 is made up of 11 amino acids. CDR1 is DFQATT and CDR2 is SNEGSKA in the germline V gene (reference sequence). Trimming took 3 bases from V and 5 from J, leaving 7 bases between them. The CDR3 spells CSARRRTEAFF. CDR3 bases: TGCAGTGCTAGGCGCCGGACTGAAGCTTTCTTT.

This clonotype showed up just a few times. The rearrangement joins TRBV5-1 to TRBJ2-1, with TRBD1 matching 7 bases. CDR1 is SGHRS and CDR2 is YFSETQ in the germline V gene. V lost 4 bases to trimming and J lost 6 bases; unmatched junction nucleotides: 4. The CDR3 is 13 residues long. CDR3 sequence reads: CASSVGQFNEQFF. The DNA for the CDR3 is TGCGCCAGCAGCGTGGGACAGTTCAATGAGCAGTTCTTC.

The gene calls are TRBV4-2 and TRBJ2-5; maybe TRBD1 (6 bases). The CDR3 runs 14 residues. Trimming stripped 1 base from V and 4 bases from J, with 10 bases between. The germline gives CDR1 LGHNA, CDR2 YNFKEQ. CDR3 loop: CASSQGQERETQYF. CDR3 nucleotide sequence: TGTGCCAGCAGCCAAGGACAGGAACGAGAGACCCAGTACTTC.

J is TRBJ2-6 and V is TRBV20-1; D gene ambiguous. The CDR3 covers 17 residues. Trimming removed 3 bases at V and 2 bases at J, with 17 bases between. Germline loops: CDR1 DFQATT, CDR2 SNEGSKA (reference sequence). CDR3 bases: TGCAGTGCTAGTGGGTTCGGCTCTCGTACTGGGGCCAACGTCCTGACTTTC. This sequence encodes CSASGFGSRTGANVLTF.

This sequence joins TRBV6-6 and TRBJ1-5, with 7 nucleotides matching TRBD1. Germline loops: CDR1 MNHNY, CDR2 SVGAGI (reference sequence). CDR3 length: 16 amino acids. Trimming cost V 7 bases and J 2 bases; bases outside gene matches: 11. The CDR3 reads CASKKSTGLRNQPQHF. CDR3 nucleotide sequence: TGTGCCAGCAAAAAATCGACAGGGCTACGCAATCAGCCCCAGCATTTT.

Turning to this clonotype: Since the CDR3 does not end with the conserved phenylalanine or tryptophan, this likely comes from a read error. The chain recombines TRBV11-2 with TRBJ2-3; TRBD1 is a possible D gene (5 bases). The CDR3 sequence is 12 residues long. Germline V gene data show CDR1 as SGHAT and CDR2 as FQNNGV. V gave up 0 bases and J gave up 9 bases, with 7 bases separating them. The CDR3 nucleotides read TGTGCCAGCAGCTTAGATGGGGCCACGCAGTATCTT. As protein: CASSLDGATQYL.

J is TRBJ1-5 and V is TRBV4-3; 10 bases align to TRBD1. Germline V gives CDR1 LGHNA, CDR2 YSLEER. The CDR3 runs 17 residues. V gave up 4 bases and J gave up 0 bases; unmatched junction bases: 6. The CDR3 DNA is TGCGCCAGCAGCCTAGGGACAGGGGTTTATAGCAATCAGCCCCAGCATTTT. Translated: CASSLGTGVYSNQPQHF.

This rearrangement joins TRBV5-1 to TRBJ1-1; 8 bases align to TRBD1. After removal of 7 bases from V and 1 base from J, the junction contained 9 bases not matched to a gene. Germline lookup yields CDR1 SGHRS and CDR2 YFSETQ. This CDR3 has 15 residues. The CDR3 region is CASGWGTGANTEAFF. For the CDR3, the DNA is TGCGCCAGCGGCTGGGGGACAGGAGCGAACACTGAAGCTTTCTTT.

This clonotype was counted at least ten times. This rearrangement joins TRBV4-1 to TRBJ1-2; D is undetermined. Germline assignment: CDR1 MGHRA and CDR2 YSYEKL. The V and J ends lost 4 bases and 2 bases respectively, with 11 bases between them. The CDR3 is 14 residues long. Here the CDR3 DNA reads TGCGCCAGCAGCCCCTTGGACCCAAACTATGGCTACACCTTC. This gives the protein CASSPLDPNYGYTF.

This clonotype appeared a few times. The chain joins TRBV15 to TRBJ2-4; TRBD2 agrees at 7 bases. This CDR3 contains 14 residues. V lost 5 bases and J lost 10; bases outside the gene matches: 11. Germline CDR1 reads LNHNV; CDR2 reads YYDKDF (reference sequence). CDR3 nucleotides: TGTGCCACCAGCCAGATGCGGGGGTCGTGGATTCAGTACTTC. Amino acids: CATSQMRGSWIQYF. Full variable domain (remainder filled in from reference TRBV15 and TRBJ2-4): DAMVIQNPRYQVTQFGKPVTLSCSQTLNHNVMYWYQQKSSQAPKLLFHYYDKDFNNEADTPDNFQSRRPNTSFCFLDIRSPGLGDTAMYLCATSQMRGSWIQYFGAGTRLSVL.

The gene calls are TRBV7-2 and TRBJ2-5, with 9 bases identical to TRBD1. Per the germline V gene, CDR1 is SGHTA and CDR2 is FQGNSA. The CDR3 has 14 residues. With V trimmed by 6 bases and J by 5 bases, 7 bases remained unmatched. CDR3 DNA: TGTGCCAGCAGTAACAGGGGGCGCCAGGAGACCCAGTACTTC. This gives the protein CASSNRGRQETQYF.

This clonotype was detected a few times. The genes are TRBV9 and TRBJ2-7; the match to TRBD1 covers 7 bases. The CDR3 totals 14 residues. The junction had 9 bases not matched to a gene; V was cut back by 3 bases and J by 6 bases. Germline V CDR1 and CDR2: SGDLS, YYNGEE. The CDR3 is CASSATGQSFEQYF. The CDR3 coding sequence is TGTGCCAGCAGCGCCACGGGACAGTCGTTCGAGCAGTACTTC.

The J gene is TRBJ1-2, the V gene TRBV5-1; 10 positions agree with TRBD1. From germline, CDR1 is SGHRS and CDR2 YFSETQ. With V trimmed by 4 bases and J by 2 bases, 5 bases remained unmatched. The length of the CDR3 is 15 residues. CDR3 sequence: CASSPTDRGNYGYTF. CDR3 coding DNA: TGCGCCAGCAGCCCGACGGACAGGGGGAACTATGGCTACACCTTC.

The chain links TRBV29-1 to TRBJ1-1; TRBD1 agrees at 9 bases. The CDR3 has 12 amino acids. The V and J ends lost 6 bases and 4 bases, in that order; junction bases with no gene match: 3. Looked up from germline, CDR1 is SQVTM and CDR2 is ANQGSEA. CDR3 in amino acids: CSVRQGGTEAFF. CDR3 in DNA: TGCAGCGTACGACAGGGGGGCACTGAAGCTTTCTTT.